This TCR beta chain came from a study of technical replicates of blood from a few donors. The assay was immunoSEQ multiplex PCR, and TCRdb's table has in-frame clones only and misses some. Of 75,000 to 95,000 clones in the sample, over 75% were seen once. In this sample, this clone turned up a few times. The CDR3 consists of 13 residues. The germline CDR1 and CDR2 sequences are MDHEN and SYDVKM. With 6 bases removed from V and 10 bases from J, the gap between germline ends came to 18 bases. Sequencing was done on a sample of T cells isolated from PBMCs. The J gene is TRBJ1-1, the V gene TRBV28, with a tentative D call TRBD1 (6 bases). The TCR was taken from a human donor in good health. The CDR3 DNA sequence: TGTGCCAGCAGACTCCCGGGACACCGGGGAGCTTTCTTT. It yields the protein CASRLPGHRGAFF.